This TCR beta chain was retrieved from a study of T cells in Graves' hyperthyroidism and ophthalmopathy. Regions amplified from RNA transcripts were the TCR beta CDR3 regions. HTBI primers were used for first-round RT-PCR of the TCR CDR3. One entry per CDR3 protein results from TCRdb running MiXCR on the multiplex PCR reads. This sample has around 690,000 distinct CDR3 sequences, with 17% found just once. Graves' hyperthyroidism qualified as stable when ophthalmopathy did not progress within 18 months. PBMCs were sourced from roughly 9.7 ml fresh peripheral blood. This CDR3 is 16 amino acids long. In germline, CDR1 is SGHTA, CDR2 FQGNSA. V lost 5 bases and J lost 5; bases outside the gene matches: 7.

This clonotype was sampled from a man aged 50-59 years with Graves' hyperthyroidism. This rearrangement joins TRBV7-2 to TRBJ2-1; 12 nucleotides match TRBD2. What was sequenced was blood. CDR3: CASSLDWTSGDNEQFF. The CDR3, as DNA: TGTGCCAGCAGCCTGGATTGGACTAGCGGGGACAATGAGCAGTTCTTC. Full variable domain (missing parts from reference TRBV7-2 and TRBJ2-1): GAGVSQSPSNKVTEKGKDVELRCDPISGHTALYWYRQSLGQGLEFLIYFQGNSAPDKSGLPSDRFSAERTGGSVSTLTIQRTQQEDSAVYLCASSLDWTSGDNEQFFGPGTRLTVL.